This TCR beta chain was profiled in a study of T cell clonality in common variable immunodeficiency. Study-wide points: Authors noted CVID clonality's cause needs subpopulation repertoire sequencing. Compared with controls, CVID subjects had fewer shared TCRbeta clones. CVID subjects had higher TCRbeta clonality than healthy controls, most marked in about a third.

This clone was seen many times. Its matching antigen is unknown. Read data end 3 residues before the CDR3 end; the end is taken from the germline J gene. Trimming removed 5 bases at V and 3 bases at J, with 17 bases between. The CDR3 is 15 residues long. Germline CDR1 is SEHNR and CDR2 is FQNEAQ (reference sequence). The protocol was immunoSEQ multiplex PCR, while the TCRdb copy is restricted to in-frame clones and leaves out a portion. Listed for the sample are 80,000 or so clones, none seen a single time. The sample comprised peripheral blood mononuclear cells. The chain is built from TRBV7-9 and TRBJ2-7; TRBD1 is a possible D gene (5 bases). The origin of this receptor is a person aged 18-70 years in good health. CDR3 DNA, as far as it was read: TGTGCCAGCAGCCTGGGATCTCCTAGGGGCTACGAG. Amino acids: CASSLGSPRGYE. The whole CDR3 region reads CASSLGSPRGYEQYF.